The source of this TCR beta chain is a study of T cell responses to AZD1222 COVID-19 vaccine. Overall study findings and caveats: Regions left unmutated in variants are reportedly the target of nearly half of spike-specific TCRs. Donors, mostly white British, included more females; clonal diversity was possibly underestimated.

The CDR3 runs to 15 residues. V was trimmed by 4 bases and J by 1 base, leaving 13 bases between them. Germline CDR1 is SEHNR and CDR2 is FQNEAQ (reference sequence). Assay: immunoSEQ multiplex PCR; the TCRdb copy retains only in-frame clones and omits some. The table includes about 94,000 clones, 85% detected once. This clone was seen just once. The antigen remains undetermined. Source: peripheral blood, taken 28 days after the second AZD1222 dose. The source of this sequence is an adult who received the AZD1222 COVID-19 vaccine. V is TRBV7-9 and J is TRBJ1-2; D is ambiguous. CDR3 sequence reads: CASSSGLQSNYGYTF. DNA of the CDR3: TGTGCCAGCAGCTCTGGGCTTCAAAGTAACTATGGCTACACCTTC.